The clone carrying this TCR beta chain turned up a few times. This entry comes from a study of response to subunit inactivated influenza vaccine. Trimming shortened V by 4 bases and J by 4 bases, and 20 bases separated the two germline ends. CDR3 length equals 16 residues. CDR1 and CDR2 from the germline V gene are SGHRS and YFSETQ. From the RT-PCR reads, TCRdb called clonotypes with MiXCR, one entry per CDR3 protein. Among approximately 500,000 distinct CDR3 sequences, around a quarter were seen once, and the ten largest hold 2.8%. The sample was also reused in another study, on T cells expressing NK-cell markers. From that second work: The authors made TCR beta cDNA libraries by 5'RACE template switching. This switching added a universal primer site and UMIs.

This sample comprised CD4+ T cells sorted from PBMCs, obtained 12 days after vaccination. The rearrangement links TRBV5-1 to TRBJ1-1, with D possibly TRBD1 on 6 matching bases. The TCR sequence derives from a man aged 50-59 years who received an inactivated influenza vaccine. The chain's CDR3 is CASSTSGQRRSTEAFF. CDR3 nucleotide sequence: TGCGCCAGCAGCACTAGCGGACAGAGGAGGAGCACTGAAGCTTTCTTT.